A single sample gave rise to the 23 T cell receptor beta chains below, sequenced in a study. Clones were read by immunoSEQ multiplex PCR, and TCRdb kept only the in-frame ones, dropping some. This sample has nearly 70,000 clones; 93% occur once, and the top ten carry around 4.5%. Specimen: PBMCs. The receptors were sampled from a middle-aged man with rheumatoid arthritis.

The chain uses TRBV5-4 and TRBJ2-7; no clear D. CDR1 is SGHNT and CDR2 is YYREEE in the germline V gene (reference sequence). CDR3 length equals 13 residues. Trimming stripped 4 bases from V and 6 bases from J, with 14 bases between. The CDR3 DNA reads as TGTGCCAGCAGCACCTCGACCTTGACCGAGCAGTACTTC. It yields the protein CASSTSTLTEQYF.

The CDR3 DNA sequence: TGTGCCAGCACCGCATCGGGGTTTAGTGGCTACACCTTC. Translation gives CASTASGFSGYTF. The chain combines TRBV2 with TRBJ1-2; D is undetermined. Germline V gives CDR1 SNHLY, CDR2 FYNNEI. Trimming pared 7 bases from V and 7 bases from J, leaving 16 bases between. The CDR3 is 13 amino acids.

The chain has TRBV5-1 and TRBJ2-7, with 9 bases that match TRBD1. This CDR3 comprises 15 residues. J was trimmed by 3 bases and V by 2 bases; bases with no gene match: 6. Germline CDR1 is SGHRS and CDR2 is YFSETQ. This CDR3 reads CASSFFGTGSYEQYF. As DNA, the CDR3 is TGCGCCAGCAGCTTCTTCGGGACAGGGAGCTACGAGCAGTACTTC.

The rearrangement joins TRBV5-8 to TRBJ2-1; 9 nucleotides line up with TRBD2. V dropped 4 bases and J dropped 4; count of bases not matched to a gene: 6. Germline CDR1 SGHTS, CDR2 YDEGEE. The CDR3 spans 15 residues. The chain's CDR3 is CASSNSGRLYNEQFF. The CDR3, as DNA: TGTGCCAGCAGCAACAGCGGGAGGTTATACAATGAGCAGTTCTTC.

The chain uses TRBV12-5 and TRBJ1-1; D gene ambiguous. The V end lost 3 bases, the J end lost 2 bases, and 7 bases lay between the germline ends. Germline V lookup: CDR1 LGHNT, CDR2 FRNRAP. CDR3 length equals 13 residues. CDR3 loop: CASGLRINTEAFF. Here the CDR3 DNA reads TGTGCTAGTGGTTTAAGAATCAACACTGAAGCTTTCTTT. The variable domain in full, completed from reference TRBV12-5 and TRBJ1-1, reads DARVTQTPRHKVTEMGQEVTMRCQPILGHNTVFWYRQTMMQGLELLAYFRNRAPLDDSGMPKDRFSAEMPDATLATLKIQPSEPRDSAVYFCASGLRINTEAFFGQGTRLTVV.

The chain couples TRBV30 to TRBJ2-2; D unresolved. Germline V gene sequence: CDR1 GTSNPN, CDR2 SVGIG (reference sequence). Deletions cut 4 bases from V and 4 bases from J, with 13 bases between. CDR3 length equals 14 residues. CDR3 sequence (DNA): TGTGCCTGGAAGGCGCGACGGTTCACCGGGGAGCTGTTTTTT. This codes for CAWKARRFTGELFF.

CDR3 DNA sequence: TGTGCCAGCAGTTCGTCCGGAAATACACTCTACGAGCAGTACTTC. Translating it yields CASSSSGNTLYEQYF. The chain couples TRBV6-5 to TRBJ2-7; D not certain. CDR3 length: 15 residues. V lost 4 bases and J lost 3, with 16 bases in between. Germline CDR1 reads MNHEY; CDR2 reads SVGAGI.

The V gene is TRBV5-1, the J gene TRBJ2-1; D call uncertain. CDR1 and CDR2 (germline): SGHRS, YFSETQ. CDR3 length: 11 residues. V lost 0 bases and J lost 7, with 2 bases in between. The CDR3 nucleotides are TGCGCCAGCAGCTTGGAAAATGAGCAGTTCTTC. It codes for CASSLENEQFF.

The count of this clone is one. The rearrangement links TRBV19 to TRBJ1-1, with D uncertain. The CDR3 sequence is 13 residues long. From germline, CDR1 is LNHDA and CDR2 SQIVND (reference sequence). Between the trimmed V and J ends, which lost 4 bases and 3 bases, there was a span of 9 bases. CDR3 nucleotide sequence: TGTGCCAGTAGTACAGGAGGATACACTGAAGCTTTCTTT. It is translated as CASSTGGYTEAFF.

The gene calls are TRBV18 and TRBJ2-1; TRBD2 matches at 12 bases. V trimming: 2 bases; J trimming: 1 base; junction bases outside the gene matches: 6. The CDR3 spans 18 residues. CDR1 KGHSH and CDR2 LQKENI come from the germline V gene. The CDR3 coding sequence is TGTGCCAGCTCACCAGGCTCTAGCGGGAGGGCGTCCTACAATGAGCAGTTCTTC. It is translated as CASSPGSSGRASYNEQFF.

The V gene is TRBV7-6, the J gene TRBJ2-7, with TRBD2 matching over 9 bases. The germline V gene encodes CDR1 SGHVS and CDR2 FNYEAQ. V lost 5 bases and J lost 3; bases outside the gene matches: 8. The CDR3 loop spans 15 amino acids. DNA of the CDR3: TGTGCCAGCAGCGGGAGCGGGAGGCCTTTCTACGAGCAGTACTTC. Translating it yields CASSGSGRPFYEQYF. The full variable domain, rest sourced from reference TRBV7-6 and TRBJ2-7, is GAGVSQSPRYKVTKRGQDVALRCDPISGHVSLYWYRQALGQGPEFLTYFNYEAQQDKSGLPNDRFSAERPEGSISTLTIQRTEQRDSAMYRCASSGSGRPFYEQYFGPGTRLTVT.

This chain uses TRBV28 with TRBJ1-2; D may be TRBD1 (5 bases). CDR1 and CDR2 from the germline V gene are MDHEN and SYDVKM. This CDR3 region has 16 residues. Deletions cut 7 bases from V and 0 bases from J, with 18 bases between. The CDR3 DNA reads TGTGCCAGCACCAGAAGGGGCAGGGCCACTAACTATGGCTACACCTTC. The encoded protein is CASTRRGRATNYGYTF.

The CDR3 DNA sequence: TGTGCCAGCAGATCCACCCACTATGGCTACACCTTC. Protein product: CASRSTHYGYTF. V gene TRBV28 combines with J gene TRBJ1-2; D gene ambiguous. Trimming shortened V by 6 bases and J by 3 bases, and 8 bases separated the two germline ends. This CDR3 contains 12 residues. Germline-derived CDR1 and CDR2 are MDHEN and SYDVKM.

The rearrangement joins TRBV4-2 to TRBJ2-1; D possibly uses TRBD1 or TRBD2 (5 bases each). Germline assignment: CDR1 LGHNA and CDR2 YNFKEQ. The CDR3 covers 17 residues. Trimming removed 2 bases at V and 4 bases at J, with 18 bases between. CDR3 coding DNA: TGTGCCAGCAGCCAACTACCTGGGGGAGATTTGTACAATGAGCAGTTCTTC. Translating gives CASSQLPGGDLYNEQFF.

The chain's CDR3 is CASSGGFSPLHF. DNA of the CDR3: TGTGCCAGCAGCGGAGGGTTTTCACCCCTCCACTTT. V usage is TRBV4-2 and J usage is TRBJ1-6; D uncertain. The CDR3 is made up of 12 amino acids. The V gene's germline CDR1 is LGHNA and CDR2 YNFKEQ. Trimming took off 5 bases at V and 9 bases at J, with 8 bases between the two ends.

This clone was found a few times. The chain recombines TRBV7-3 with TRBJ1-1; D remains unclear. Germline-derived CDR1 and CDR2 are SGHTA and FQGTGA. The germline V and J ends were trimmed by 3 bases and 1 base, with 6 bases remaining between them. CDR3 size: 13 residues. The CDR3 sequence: CASSFAGNTEAFF. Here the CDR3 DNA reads TGTGCCAGCAGCTTCGCGGGGAACACTGAAGCTTTCTTT.

CDR3 DNA sequence: TGCAGTGCCATAGCCAAAAACATTCAGTACTTC. Protein sequence: CSAIAKNIQYF. The chain recombines TRBV20-1 with TRBJ2-4; D ambiguous. CDR1 DFQATT and CDR2 SNEGSKA come from the germline V gene (reference sequence). Between the trimmed V and J ends, which lost 6 bases and 0 bases, there was a span of 3 bases. The CDR3 spans 11 residues.

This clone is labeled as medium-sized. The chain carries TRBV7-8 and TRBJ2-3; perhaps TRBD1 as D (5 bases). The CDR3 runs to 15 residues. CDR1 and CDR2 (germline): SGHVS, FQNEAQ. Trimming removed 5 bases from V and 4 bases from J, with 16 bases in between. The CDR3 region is CASSPNAQTADTQYF. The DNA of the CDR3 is TGTGCCAGCAGCCCGAACGCCCAGACAGCAGATACGCAGTATTTT.

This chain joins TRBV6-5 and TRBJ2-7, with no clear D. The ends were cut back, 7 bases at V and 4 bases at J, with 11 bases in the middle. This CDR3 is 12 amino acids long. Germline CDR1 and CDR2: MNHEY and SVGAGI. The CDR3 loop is CASTISRYEQYF. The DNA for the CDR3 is TGTGCCAGCACCATTTCAAGGTACGAGCAGTACTTC.

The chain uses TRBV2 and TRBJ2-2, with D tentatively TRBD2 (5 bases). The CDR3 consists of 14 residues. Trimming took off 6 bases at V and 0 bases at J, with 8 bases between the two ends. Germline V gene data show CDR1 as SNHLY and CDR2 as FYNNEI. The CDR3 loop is CASRPGTNTGELFF. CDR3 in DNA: TGTGCCAGCAGGCCGGGGACGAACACCGGGGAGCTGTTTTTT.

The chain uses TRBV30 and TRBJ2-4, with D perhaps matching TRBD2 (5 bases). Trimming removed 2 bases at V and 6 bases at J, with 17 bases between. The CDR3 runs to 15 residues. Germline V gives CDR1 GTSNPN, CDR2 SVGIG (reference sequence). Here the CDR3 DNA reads TGTGCCTGGAGTCCATCCCCCATGGCGGGAAACATTCAGTACTTC. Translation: CAWSPSPMAGNIQYF.

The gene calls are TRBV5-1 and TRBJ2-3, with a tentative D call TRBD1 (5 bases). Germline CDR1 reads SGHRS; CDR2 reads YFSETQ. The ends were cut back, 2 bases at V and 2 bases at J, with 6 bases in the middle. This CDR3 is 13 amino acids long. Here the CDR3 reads CASSLGHTDTQYF. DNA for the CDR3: TGCGCCAGCAGCTTAGGACACACAGATACGCAGTATTTT.

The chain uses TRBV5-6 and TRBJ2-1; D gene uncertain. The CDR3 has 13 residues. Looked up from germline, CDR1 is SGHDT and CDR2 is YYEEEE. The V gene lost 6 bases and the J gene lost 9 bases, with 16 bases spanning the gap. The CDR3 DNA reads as TGTGCCAGCAACCTAGGAGCCTCTGGTGAGCAGTTCTTC. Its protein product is CASNLGASGEQFF.